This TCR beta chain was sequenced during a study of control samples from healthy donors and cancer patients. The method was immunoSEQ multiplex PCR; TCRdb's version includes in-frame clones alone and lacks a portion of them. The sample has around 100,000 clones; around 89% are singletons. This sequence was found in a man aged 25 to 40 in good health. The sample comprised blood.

This CDR3 reads CASSRRGASTDTQYF. The CDR3 coding sequence is TGCGCCAGCAGCCGTCGGGGCGCTAGCACAGATACGCAGTATTTT. The V gene is TRBV5-1, the J gene TRBJ2-3; the D call may be TRBD1 or TRBD2 (5 bases each). The V end lost 4 bases, the J end lost 0 bases, and 12 bases lay between the germline ends. This CDR3 spans 15 amino acids. Germline V gene lookup returns CDR1 SGHRS and CDR2 YFSETQ.